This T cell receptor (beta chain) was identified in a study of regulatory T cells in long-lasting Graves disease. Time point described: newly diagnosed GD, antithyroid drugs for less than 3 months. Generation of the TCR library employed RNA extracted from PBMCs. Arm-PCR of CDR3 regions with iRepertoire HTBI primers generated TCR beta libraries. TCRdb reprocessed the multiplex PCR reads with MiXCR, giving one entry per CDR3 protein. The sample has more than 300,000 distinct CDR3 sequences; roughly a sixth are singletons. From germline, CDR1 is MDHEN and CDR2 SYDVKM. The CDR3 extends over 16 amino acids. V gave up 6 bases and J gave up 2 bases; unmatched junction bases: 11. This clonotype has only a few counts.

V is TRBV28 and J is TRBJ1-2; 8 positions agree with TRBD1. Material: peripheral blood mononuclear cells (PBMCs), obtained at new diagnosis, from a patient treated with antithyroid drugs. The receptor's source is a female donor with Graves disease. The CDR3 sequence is CASRDRTGNYNYGYTF. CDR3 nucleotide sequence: TGTGCCAGCAGGGACCGGACAGGGAACTACAACTATGGCTACACCTTC.